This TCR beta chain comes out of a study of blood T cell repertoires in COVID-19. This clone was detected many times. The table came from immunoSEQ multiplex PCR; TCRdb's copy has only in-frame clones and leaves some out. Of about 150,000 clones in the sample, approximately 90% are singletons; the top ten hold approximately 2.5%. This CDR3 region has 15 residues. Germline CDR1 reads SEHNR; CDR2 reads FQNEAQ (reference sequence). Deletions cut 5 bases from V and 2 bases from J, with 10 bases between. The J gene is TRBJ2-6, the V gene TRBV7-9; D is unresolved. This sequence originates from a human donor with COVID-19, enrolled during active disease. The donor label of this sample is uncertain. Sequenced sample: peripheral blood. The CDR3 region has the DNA TGTGCCAGCAGCAATAATGAGGCTGGGGCCAACGTCCTGACTTTC. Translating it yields CASSNNEAGANVLTF.